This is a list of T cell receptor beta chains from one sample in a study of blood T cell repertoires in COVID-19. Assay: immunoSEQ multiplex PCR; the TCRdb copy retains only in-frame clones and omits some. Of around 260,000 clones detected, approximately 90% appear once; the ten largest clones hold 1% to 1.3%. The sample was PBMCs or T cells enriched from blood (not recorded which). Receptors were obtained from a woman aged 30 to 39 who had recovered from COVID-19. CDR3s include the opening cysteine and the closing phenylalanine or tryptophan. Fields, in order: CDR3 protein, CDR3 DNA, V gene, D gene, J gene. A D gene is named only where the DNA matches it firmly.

CDR3 protein: CASSLYQGTYEQYF; CDR3 DNA: TGTGCCAGCAGTTTATATCAGGGTACCTACGAGCAGTACTTC; V gene: TRBV27; D gene: -; J gene: TRBJ2-7
CDR3 protein: CASSYRGSSYNEQFF; CDR3 DNA: TGTGCCAGCAGTTACAGGGGGAGCTCCTACAATGAGCAGTTCTTC; V gene: TRBV6-2/TRBV6-3; D gene: -; J gene: TRBJ2-1
CDR3 protein: CSASGTSGNLVYEQYF; CDR3 DNA: TGCAGTGCGAGTGGGACCTCAGGGAATCTTGTCTACGAGCAGTACTTC; V gene: TRBV20-1; D gene: -; J gene: TRBJ2-7
CDR3 protein: CASSPTVTYEQYF; CDR3 DNA: TGTGCCAGCAGCCCGACAGTAACCTACGAGCAGTACTTC; V gene: TRBV7-9; D gene: -; J gene: TRBJ2-7
CDR3 protein: CASSAAGTGNNEQFF; CDR3 DNA: TGTGCCAGCAGTGCAGCCGGGACAGGGAACAATGAGCAGTTCTTC; V gene: TRBV6-1; D gene: TRBD1; J gene: TRBJ2-1
CDR3 protein: CASSNRGNEQFF; CDR3 DNA: TGTGCCAGCAGTAACAGGGGAAATGAGCAGTTCTTC; V gene: TRBV6-2/TRBV6-3; D gene: TRBD1; J gene: TRBJ2-1
CDR3 protein: CASSLGEVRETQYF; CDR3 DNA: TGCGCCAGCAGCTTGGGTGAGGTTAGGGAGACCCAGTACTTC; V gene: TRBV5-1; D gene: -; J gene: TRBJ2-5
CDR3 protein: CASSQSTGWADSNQPQHF; CDR3 DNA: TGCGCCAGCAGTCAATCGACAGGGTGGGCAGATAGCAATCAGCCCCAGCATTTT; V gene: TRBV23-1; D gene: TRBD1; J gene: TRBJ1-5
CDR3 protein: CASSSRESNSPLHF; CDR3 DNA: TGTGCCAGCAGTTCCCGGGAATCTAATTCACCCCTCCACTTT; V gene: TRBV6-5; D gene: -; J gene: TRBJ1-6
CDR3 protein: CASSSGTSAFTGELFF; CDR3 DNA: TGTGCCAGCAGCTCCGGGACTAGCGCCTTCACCGGGGAGCTGTTTTTT; V gene: TRBV7-3; D gene: TRBD2; J gene: TRBJ2-2
CDR3 protein: CASSLAMASLRNTDTQYF; CDR3 DNA: TGTGCCAGCAGCTTAGCGATGGCTAGCCTTAGAAACACAGATACGCAGTATTTT; V gene: TRBV7-6; D gene: -; J gene: TRBJ2-3
CDR3 protein: CSASTGATNEKLFF; CDR3 DNA: TGCAGTGCTAGTACCGGAGCAACTAATGAAAAACTGTTTTTT; V gene: TRBV20-1; D gene: -; J gene: TRBJ1-4
CDR3 protein: CAWKRLAGGGDTQYF; CDR3 DNA: TGTGCCTGGAAACGACTAGCGGGAGGGGGAGATACGCAGTATTTT; V gene: TRBV30; D gene: TRBD2; J gene: TRBJ2-3
CDR3 protein: CASSEYVGVETQYF; CDR3 DNA: TGTGCCAGCAGTGAATATGTAGGAGTTGAGACCCAGTACTTC; V gene: TRBV25-1; D gene: -; J gene: TRBJ2-5
CDR3 protein: CASSEMTRRHNEQFF; CDR3 DNA: TGTGCCAGCAGTGAAATGACTCGGCGGCACAATGAGCAGTTCTTC; V gene: TRBV2; D gene: -; J gene: TRBJ2-1
CDR3 protein: CASSLGSRRADTQYF; CDR3 DNA: TGTGCCAGCAGCTTAGGGAGTAGGAGGGCGGATACGCAGTATTTT; V gene: TRBV7-9; D gene: -; J gene: TRBJ2-3
CDR3 protein: CASSPRTSGDNEQFF; CDR3 DNA: TGCGCCAGCAGCCCTCGGACTAGCGGGGATAATGAGCAGTTCTTC; V gene: TRBV5-1; D gene: TRBD2; J gene: TRBJ2-1
CDR3 protein: CASSLASLAMDEQFF; CDR3 DNA: TGTGCCAGCAGCTTAGCGTCACTAGCGATGGATGAGCAGTTCTTC; V gene: TRBV7-2; D gene: TRBD2; J gene: TRBJ2-1
CDR3 protein: CASSSRTGMNTF; CDR3 DNA: TGTGCCAGTAGTTCCCGGACAGGGATGAACACCTTC; V gene: TRBV19; D gene: TRBD1; J gene: TRBJ1-2
CDR3 protein: CASRLDSNAGNTIYF; CDR3 DNA: TGTGCCAGCAGACTGGACTCAAACGCGGGAAACACCATATATTTT; V gene: TRBV7-3; D gene: -; J gene: TRBJ1-3
CDR3 protein: CASSAPGLAGVDEQFF; CDR3 DNA: TGTGCCAGCAGTGCCCCGGGACTAGCGGGAGTTGATGAGCAGTTCTTC; V gene: TRBV6-4; D gene: TRBD2; J gene: TRBJ2-1
CDR3 protein: CASRRDSTNEKLFF; CDR3 DNA: TGTGCCAGTCGCCGGGACTCAACTAATGAAAAACTGTTTTTT; V gene: TRBV19; D gene: -; J gene: TRBJ1-4